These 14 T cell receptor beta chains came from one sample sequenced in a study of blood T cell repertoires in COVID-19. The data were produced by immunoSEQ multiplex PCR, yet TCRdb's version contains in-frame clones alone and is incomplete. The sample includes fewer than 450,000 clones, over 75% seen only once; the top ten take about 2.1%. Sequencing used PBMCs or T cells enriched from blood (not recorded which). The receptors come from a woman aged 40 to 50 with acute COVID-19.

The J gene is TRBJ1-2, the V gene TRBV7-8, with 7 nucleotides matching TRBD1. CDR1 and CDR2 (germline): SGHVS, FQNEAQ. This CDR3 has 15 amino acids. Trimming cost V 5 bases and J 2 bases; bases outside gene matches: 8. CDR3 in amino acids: CASSHQGVANYGYTF. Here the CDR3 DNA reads TGTGCCAGCAGCCATCAGGGGGTCGCGAACTATGGCTACACCTTC.

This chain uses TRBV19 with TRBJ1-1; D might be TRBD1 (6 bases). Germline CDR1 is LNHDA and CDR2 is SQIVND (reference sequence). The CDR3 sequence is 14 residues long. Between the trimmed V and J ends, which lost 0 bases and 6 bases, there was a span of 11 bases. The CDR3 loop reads CASSIDTGYAEAFF. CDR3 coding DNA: TGTGCCAGTAGTATAGATACAGGGTACGCTGAAGCTTTCTTT.

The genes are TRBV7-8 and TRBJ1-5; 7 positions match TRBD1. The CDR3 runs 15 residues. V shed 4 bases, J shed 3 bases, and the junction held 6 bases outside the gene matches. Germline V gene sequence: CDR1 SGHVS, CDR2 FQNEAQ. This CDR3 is CASSSPGTVNQPQHF. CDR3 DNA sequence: TGTGCCAGCAGCTCCCCCGGGACAGTCAATCAGCCCCAGCATTTT.

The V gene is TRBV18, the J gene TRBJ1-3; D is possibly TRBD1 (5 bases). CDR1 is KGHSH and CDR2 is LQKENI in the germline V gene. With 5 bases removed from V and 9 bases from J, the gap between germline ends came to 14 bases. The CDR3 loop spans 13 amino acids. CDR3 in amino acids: CASSDEQDGTIYF. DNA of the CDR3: TGTGCCAGCTCAGACGAACAGGATGGCACCATATATTTT.

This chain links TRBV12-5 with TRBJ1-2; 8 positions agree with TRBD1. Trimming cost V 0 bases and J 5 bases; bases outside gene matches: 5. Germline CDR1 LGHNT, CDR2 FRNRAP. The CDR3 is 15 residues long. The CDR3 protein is CASGLVQGASYGYTF. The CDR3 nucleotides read TGTGCTAGTGGTTTGGTGCAGGGGGCAAGTTATGGCTACACCTTC.

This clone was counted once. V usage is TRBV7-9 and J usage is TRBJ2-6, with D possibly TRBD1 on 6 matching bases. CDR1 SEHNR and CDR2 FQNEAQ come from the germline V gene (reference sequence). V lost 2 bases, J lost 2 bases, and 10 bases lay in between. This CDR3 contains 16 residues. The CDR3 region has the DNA TGTGCCAGCAGCTTATTTGGGGGCCCTGGGGCCAACGTCCTGACTTTC. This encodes CASSLFGGPGANVLTF. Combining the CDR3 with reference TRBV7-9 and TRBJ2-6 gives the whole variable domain DTGVSQNPRHKITKRGQNVTFRCDPISEHNRLYWYRQTLGQGPEFLTYFQNEAQLEKSRLLSDRFSAERPKGSFSTLEIQRTEQGDSAMYLCASSLFGGPGANVLTFGAGSRLTVL.

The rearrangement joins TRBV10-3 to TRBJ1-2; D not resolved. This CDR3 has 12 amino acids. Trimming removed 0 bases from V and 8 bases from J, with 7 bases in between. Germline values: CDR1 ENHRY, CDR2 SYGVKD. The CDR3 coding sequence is TGTGCCATCAGTGAGTCTGAGGGAGGCTACACCTTC. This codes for CAISESEGGYTF.

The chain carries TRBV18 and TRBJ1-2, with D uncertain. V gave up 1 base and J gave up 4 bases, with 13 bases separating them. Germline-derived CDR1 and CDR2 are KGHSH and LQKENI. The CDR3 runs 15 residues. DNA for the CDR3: TGTGCCAGCTCACCACGGGTCTCAGACATCTATGGCTACACCTTC. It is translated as CASSPRVSDIYGYTF.

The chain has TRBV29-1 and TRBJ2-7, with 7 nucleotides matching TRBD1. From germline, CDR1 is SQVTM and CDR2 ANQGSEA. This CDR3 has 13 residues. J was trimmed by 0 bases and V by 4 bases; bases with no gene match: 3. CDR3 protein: CSVGQGDSYEQYF. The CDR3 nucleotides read TGCAGCGTTGGACAGGGAGACTCCTACGAGCAGTACTTC.

The DNA for the CDR3 is TGTGCCAGCAGCGAACAAAGGGGAGGAAACACCATATATTTT. It is translated as CASSEQRGGNTIYF. The chain carries TRBV11-2 and TRBJ1-3; TRBD1 is a possible D gene (5 bases). CDR1 and CDR2 (germline): SGHAT, FQNNGV. The CDR3 consists of 14 residues. Trimming took 5 bases from V and 4 from J, leaving 12 bases between them.

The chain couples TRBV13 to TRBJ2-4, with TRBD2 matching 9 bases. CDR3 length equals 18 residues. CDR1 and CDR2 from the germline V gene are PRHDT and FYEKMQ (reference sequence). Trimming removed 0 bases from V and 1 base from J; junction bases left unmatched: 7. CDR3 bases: TGTGCCAGCAGCTTAGGCCGTAGCGGGGGACCTGCCAAAAACATTCAGTACTTC. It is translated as CASSLGRSGGPAKNIQYF. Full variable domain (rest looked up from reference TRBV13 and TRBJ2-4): AAGVIQSPRHLIKEKRETATLKCYPIPRHDTVYWYQQGPGQDPQFLISFYEKMQSDKGSIPDRFSAQQFSDYHSELNMSSLELGDSALYFCASSLGRSGGPAKNIQYFGAGTRLSVL.

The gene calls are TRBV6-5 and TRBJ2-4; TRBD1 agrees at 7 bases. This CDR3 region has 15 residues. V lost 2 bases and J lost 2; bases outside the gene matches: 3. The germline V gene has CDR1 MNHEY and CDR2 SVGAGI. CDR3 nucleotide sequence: TGTGCCAGCAGTTACGAGGGACAGTCCAAAAACATTCAGTACTTC. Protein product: CASSYEGQSKNIQYF.

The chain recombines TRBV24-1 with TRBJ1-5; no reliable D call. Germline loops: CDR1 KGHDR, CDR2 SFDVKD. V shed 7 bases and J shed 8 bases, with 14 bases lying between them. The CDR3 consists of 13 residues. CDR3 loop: CATRDGPAEPQHF. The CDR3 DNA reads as TGTGCCACCAGAGACGGCCCGGCGGAGCCCCAGCATTTT.

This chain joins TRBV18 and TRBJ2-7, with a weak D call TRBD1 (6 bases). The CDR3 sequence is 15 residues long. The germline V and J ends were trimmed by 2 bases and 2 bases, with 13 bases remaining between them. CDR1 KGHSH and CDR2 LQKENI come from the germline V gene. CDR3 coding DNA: TGTGCCAGCTCACCAGAGGACAGTGGTCCCTACGAGCAGTACTTC. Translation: CASSPEDSGPYEQYF. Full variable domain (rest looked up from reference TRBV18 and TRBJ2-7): NAGVMQNPRHLVRRRGQEARLRCSPMKGHSHVYWYRQLPEEGLKFMVYLQKENIIDESGMPKERFSAEFPKEGPSILRIQQVVRGDSAAYFCASSPEDSGPYEQYFGPGTRLTVT.